A single T cell receptor (beta chain) is shown here with its context. Clones were sequenced by immunoSEQ multiplex PCR, and TCRdb holds only the in-frame ones, with some missing. The sample holds approximately 23,000 clones, about 90% seen once. The time point here: pre-treatment baseline. This specimen comes from a study of blood T cell dynamics during melanoma immunotherapy. Germline CDR1 SEHNR, CDR2 FQNEAQ (reference sequence). This CDR3 is built from 14 residues. Trimming took off 8 bases at V and 2 bases at J, with 15 bases between the two ends. This receptor was identified in a human donor with melanoma. The chain carries TRBV7-9 and TRBJ1-2; possibly TRBD1 for D (6 bases). This material consisted of blood, taken from a patient treated with checkpoint blockade. In nucleotides, the CDR3 is TGTGCCAGCGGGAGGGGGGGAGAAAACTATGGCTACACCTTC. It specifies CASGRGGENYGYTF.